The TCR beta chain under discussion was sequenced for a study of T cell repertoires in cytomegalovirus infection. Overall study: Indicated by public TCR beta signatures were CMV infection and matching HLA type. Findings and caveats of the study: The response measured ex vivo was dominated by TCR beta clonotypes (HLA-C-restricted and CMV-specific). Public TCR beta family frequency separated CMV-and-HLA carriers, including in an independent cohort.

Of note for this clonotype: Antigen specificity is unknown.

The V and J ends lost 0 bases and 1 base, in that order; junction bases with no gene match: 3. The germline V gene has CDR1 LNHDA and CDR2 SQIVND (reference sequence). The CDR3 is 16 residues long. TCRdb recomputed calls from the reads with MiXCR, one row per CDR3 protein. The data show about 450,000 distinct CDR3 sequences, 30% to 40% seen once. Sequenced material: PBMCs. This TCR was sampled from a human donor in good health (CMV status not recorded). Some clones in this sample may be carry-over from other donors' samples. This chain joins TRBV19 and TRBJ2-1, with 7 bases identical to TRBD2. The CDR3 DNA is TGTGCCAGTAGTATAGAAGCCGGGGGGTCCTACAATGAGCAGTTCTTC. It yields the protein CASSIEAGGSYNEQFF.